Below, 24 T cell receptor beta chains from the same sample are listed, as sequenced in a study of T cells in Graves' hyperthyroidism and ophthalmopathy. The investigators amplified TCR beta CDR3 regions from RNA transcripts. RT-PCR in the first round (using the HTBI primer set) targeted the TCR CDR3. Via MiXCR, TCRdb re-called the multiplex PCR reads, giving one row per CDR3 protein. This sample yields roughly 330,000 distinct CDR3 sequences, of which roughly 15% are seen a single time; around 35% belongs to the top ten. The sample taken for sequencing was blood. All receptors come from a man aged 30 to 39 with Graves' hyperthyroidism.

This clonotype was observed a handful of times. The chain carries TRBV5-1 and TRBJ2-7, with unresolved D. Germline-derived CDR1 and CDR2 are SGHRS and YFSETQ. V was clipped by 0 bases and J by 1 base, with 14 bases between them. CDR3 length: 16 residues. As DNA, the CDR3 is TGCGCCAGCAGCTTGGGCGCCCTGGACGGATCCTACGAGCAGTACTTC. Amino acids: CASSLGALDGSYEQYF.

This clonotype turned up a few times. V is TRBV2 and J is TRBJ2-7; TRBD2 aligns across 8 bases. The CDR3 runs 14 residues. Germline CDR1 and CDR2: SNHLY and FYNNEI. The J segment lost 5 bases and the V segment lost 6 bases, leaving 9 bases of the junction unmatched. Here the CDR3 reads CASSWEREWDEQYF. Written as DNA, the CDR3 is TGTGCCAGCAGCTGGGAGCGGGAGTGGGACGAGCAGTACTTC.

This clonotype showed up many times. This chain connects TRBV5-1 to TRBJ1-6; D is unresolved. CDR3 length: 16 amino acids. The germline CDR1 and CDR2 sequences are SGHRS and YFSETQ. The V and J ends lost 2 bases and 10 bases respectively, with 19 bases between them. DNA for the CDR3: TGCGCCAGCAGCTTAGAAATCCCGGACTCGGGATCACCCCTCCACTTT. It codes for CASSLEIPDSGSPLHF.

This clonotype was seen ten or more times. CDR3 nucleotides: TGCAGTGCGGGACAGCGGAATGAGCAGTTCTTC. This encodes CSAGQRNEQFF. The rearrangement uses TRBV20-1 and TRBJ2-1; 7 nucleotides align to TRBD1. The length of the CDR3 is 11 residues. Germline V gene sequence: CDR1 DFQATT, CDR2 SNEGSKA (reference sequence). With 6 bases clipped from V and 7 bases from J, the junction kept 3 bases outside the gene matches.

This clonotype was seen at least ten times. The rearrangement uses TRBV13 and TRBJ2-7; D is possibly TRBD1 or TRBD2 (5 bases each). Germline-derived CDR1 and CDR2 are PRHDT and FYEKMQ (reference sequence). The CDR3 sequence is 15 residues long. Trimming removed 5 bases from V and 0 bases from J, with 14 bases in between. The CDR3 is CASSLRDGHSYEQYF. The CDR3 DNA reads as TGTGCCAGCAGCCTAAGGGACGGACACTCCTACGAGCAGTACTTC. The full variable domain, in which reference TRBV13 and TRBJ2-7 provide the parts outside the CDR3, is AAGVIQSPRHLIKEKRETATLKCYPIPRHDTVYWYQQGPGQDPQFLISFYEKMQSDKGSIPDRFSAQQFSDYHSELNMSSLELGDSALYFCASSLRDGHSYEQYFGPGTRLTVT.

Ten or more counts support this clonotype. The chain is built from TRBV7-3 and TRBJ2-1, with 9 bases fitting TRBD2. Germline V gene data show CDR1 as SGHTA and CDR2 as FQGTGA. V was pared by 3 bases and J by 4 bases, with 4 bases of the junction left unmatched. The CDR3 spans 15 residues. CDR3 nucleotides: TGTGCCAGCAGCTTCGCTAGCGGGGCGTACAATGAGCAGTTCTTC. The encoded protein is CASSFASGAYNEQFF.

This clonotype was picked up many times. The rearrangement joins TRBV12-3 or TRBV12-4 to TRBJ1-1; D is undetermined. This CDR3 has 12 residues. Trimming removed 7 bases from V and 0 bases from J, with 6 bases in between. The CDR3 coding sequence is TGTGCCAGCAATGACTTGAACACTGAAGCTTTCTTT. Protein: CASNDLNTEAFF.

This clonotype has ten or more counts. The CDR3 coding sequence is TGTGCCAGCAGCTTTAGCGGGGAGAGCGAGACCCAGTACTTC. Translation gives CASSFSGESETQYF. The rearrangement links TRBV27 to TRBJ2-5; TRBD2 matches 8 bases. The V gene's germline CDR1 is MNHEY and CDR2 SMNVEV (reference sequence). Trimming took 6 bases from V and 5 from J; bases not matched to a gene: 8. The CDR3 length is 14 residues.

V is TRBV6-1 and J is TRBJ2-7; D call uncertain. Per the germline V gene, CDR1 is MNHNS and CDR2 is SASEGT. V was trimmed by 7 bases and J by 3 bases, leaving 16 bases between them. This CDR3 has 14 amino acids. The CDR3 protein is CASTNRAASYEQYF. DNA of the CDR3: TGTGCCAGCACAAACCGGGCAGCGAGCTACGAGCAGTACTTC.

This clonotype was picked up many times. The chain uses TRBV30 and TRBJ1-6; D is ambiguous. Per the germline V gene, CDR1 is GTSNPN and CDR2 is SVGIG (reference sequence). CDR3 length equals 11 residues. The V and J ends lost 4 bases and 7 bases respectively, with 5 bases between them. The CDR3 DNA sequence: TGTGCCTGGAAGAGAAATTCACCCCTCCACTTT. Amino acids: CAWKRNSPLHF.

The chain links TRBV19 to TRBJ2-5; tentatively, D is TRBD2 (6 bases). Trimming shortened V by 6 bases and J by 4 bases, and 12 bases separated the two germline ends. The CDR3 length is 13 residues. Per germline, CDR1 LNHDA and CDR2 SQIVND (reference sequence). This chain's CDR3 is CASSLQAGETQYF. The CDR3 DNA reads TGTGCCAGTAGCCTACAAGCGGGAGAGACCCAGTACTTC.

This clonotype was counted ten times or more. This chain connects TRBV24-1 to TRBJ2-5, with a weak D call TRBD1 (6 bases). The germline gives CDR1 KGHDR, CDR2 SFDVKD. Trimming left V 9 bases short and J 0 bases short, with 10 bases between. The CDR3 totals 13 residues. The CDR3 sequence: CATGQGNQETQYF. CDR3 coding DNA: TGTGCCACCGGGCAGGGGAACCAAGAGACCCAGTACTTC.

This clonotype turned up a few times. The gene calls are TRBV5-1 and TRBJ2-3, with D perhaps being TRBD1 or TRBD2 (5 bases each). Trimming pared 7 bases from V and 2 bases from J, leaving 17 bases between. This CDR3 region has 15 residues. Germline CDR1 SGHRS, CDR2 YFSETQ. The CDR3 DNA reads as TGCGCCAGCGTTTCAGGGAGTGGCCCCACAGATACGCAGTATTTT. Residues: CASVSGSGPTDTQYF.

This clonotype appeared many times. The chain couples TRBV20-1 to TRBJ2-2; 11 bases match TRBD2. The CDR3 has 15 residues. The ends lost 4 bases at V and 6 bases at J; junction bases unmatched: 7. Per germline, CDR1 DFQATT and CDR2 SNEGSKA (reference sequence). The CDR3, as DNA: TGCAGTGCTACCACTAGCGGGAGATATTCCGGGGAGCTGTTTTTT. Protein: CSATTSGRYSGELFF.

This clonotype has just a few counts. The rearrangement links TRBV3-1 to TRBJ2-6, with 8 bases matching TRBD1. The CDR3 has 16 residues. The trim removed 4 bases at V and 2 bases at J, leaving 4 bases unmatched. Germline CDR1 LGHDT, CDR2 YNNKEL (reference sequence). The CDR3 loop is CASSRAGGTGANVLTF. The CDR3 DNA reads as TGTGCCAGCAGCCGAGCAGGGGGCACTGGGGCCAACGTCCTGACTTTC.

The chain couples TRBV5-6 to TRBJ2-3; 10 nucleotides agree with TRBD2. With 2 bases clipped from V and 7 bases from J, the junction kept 7 bases outside the gene matches. The CDR3 is 15 residues long. Germline V lookup: CDR1 SGHDT, CDR2 YYEEEE. CDR3 coding DNA: TGTGCCAGCAGCTTACTACTAGCGGGATTGTATACGCAGTATTTT. Encoded protein: CASSLLLAGLYTQYF.

This clonotype was detected only a few times. V gene TRBV5-6 combines with J gene TRBJ2-5; tentative D call: TRBD1 (5 bases). The CDR3 has 12 amino acids. Per germline, CDR1 SGHDT and CDR2 YYEEEE. V dropped 0 bases and J dropped 8 bases, with 8 bases sitting between them. The CDR3 DNA reads TGTGCCAGCAGCTTGGACAGGATCACCCAGTACTTC. Its protein product is CASSLDRITQYF.

In its sample, this clonotype was seen a few times. This chain joins TRBV15 and TRBJ2-5; no reliable D call. V was clipped by 8 bases and J by 2 bases, with 15 bases between them. Germline CDR1 LNHNV, CDR2 YYDKDF (reference sequence). The CDR3 spans 14 residues. The CDR3 spells CATAGGQLQETQYF. CDR3 coding DNA: TGTGCCACCGCTGGCGGCCAGCTACAAGAGACCCAGTACTTC.

This clonotype has just a few counts. The chain joins TRBV5-1 to TRBJ2-2, with D possibly being TRBD2 (5 bases). The CDR3 has 15 amino acids. Looked up from germline, CDR1 is SGHRS and CDR2 is YFSETQ. Trimming took 7 bases from V and 0 from J, leaving 13 bases between them. CDR3 nucleotides: TGCGCCAGCGGAAGAGGGATCTCGAACACCGGGGAGCTGTTTTTT. Its translation is CASGRGISNTGELFF.

This clonotype was found many times. The genes are TRBV20-1 and TRBJ1-1; no definite D call. Germline-derived CDR1 and CDR2 are DFQATT and SNEGSKA (reference sequence). The CDR3 covers 14 residues. Trimming pared 0 bases from V and 2 bases from J, leaving 10 bases between. The CDR3 region is CSARDRGRNTEAFF. The CDR3 DNA reads TGCAGTGCTAGAGATCGAGGGAGAAACACTGAAGCTTTCTTT.

V gene TRBV7-8 combines with J gene TRBJ1-2; 7 bases align to TRBD1. This CDR3 is 14 amino acids long. J gave up 8 bases and V 5 bases, and 11 bases lay outside the gene matches. Germline V gene lookup returns CDR1 SGHVS and CDR2 FQNEAQ. The DNA for the CDR3 is TGTGCCAGCAGCCCCGATAGGACAGGCAGGGGCTACACCTTC. Its translation is CASSPDRTGRGYTF.

In this sample, this clonotype turned up many times. The genes are TRBV28 and TRBJ1-1; D remains unclear. Germline V gene sequence: CDR1 MDHEN, CDR2 SYDVKM. This CDR3 is 14 amino acids long. The V end lost 5 bases, the J end lost 4 bases, and 14 bases lay between the germline ends. The CDR3: CASSTGQAPTEAFF. In nucleotides, the CDR3 is TGTGCCAGCAGTACTGGTCAGGCGCCCACTGAAGCTTTCTTT.

At least ten counts were recorded for this clonotype. This chain links TRBV7-3 with TRBJ2-2; 9 bases match TRBD1. Germline lookup yields CDR1 SGHTA and CDR2 FQGTGA. There are 18 residues in the CDR3. The V segment lost 0 bases and the J segment 0 bases; nucleotides outside the gene matches: 5. The CDR3 nucleotides are TGTGCCAGCAGCTTAACGGGACAGGGAACGGCGAACACCGGGGAGCTGTTTTTT. Translated: CASSLTGQGTANTGELFF.

This sequence joins TRBV28 and TRBJ2-1; 9 bases are a match to TRBD2. The CDR3 consists of 12 residues. The V gene end was trimmed by 8 bases and the J gene end by 10 bases; junction bases not matched to a gene: 6. Germline V gene sequence: CDR1 MDHEN, CDR2 SYDVKM. CDR3 sequence reads: CASLQRGEEQFF. Here the CDR3 DNA reads TGTGCCAGCTTGCAGCGGGGGGAGGAGCAGTTCTTC.